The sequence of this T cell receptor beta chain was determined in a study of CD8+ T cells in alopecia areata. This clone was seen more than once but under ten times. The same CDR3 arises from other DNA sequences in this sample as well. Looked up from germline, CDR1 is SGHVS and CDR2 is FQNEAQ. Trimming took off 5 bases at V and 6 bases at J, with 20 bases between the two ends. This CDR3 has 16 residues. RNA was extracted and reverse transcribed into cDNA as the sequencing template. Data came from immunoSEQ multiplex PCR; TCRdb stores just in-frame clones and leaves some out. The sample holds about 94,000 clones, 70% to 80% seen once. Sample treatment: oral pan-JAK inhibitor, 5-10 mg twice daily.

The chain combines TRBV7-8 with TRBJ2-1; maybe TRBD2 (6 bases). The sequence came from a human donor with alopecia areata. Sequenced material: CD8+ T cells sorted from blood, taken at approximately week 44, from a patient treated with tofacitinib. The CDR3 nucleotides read TGTGCCAGCAGCCTAGGGCGGCCCTCCGGGGGCAATGAGCAGTTCTTC. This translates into CASSLGRPSGGNEQFF.